The next 5 T cell receptor beta chains were all read from a single sample in a study of immune cell composition in non-small cell lung cancer. Libraries were prepared by immunoSEQ multiplex PCR; TCRdb keeps only in-frame clonotypes and omits some of them. The data contain about 1,400 clones, 65% to 70% of them singletons. The sample taken for sequencing was lung tumor tissue. Receptor source: a human donor with non-small cell lung cancer.

CDR3 sequence reads: CASSLIQGFGNQPQHF. CDR3 nucleotides: TGTGCCAGCAGCTTAATACAGGGCTTCGGCAATCAGCCCCAGCATTTT. The chain carries TRBV7-8 and TRBJ1-5, with D possibly being TRBD1 (6 bases). Germline loops: CDR1 SGHVS, CDR2 FQNEAQ. The length of the CDR3 is 16 residues. Trimming removed 2 bases from V and 2 bases from J, with 13 bases in between. The full variable domain, with the rest looked up from reference TRBV7-8 and TRBJ1-5, is GAGVSQSPRYKVAKRGQDVALRCDPISGHVSLFWYQQALGQGPEFLTYFQNEAQLDKSGLPSDRFFAERPEGSVSTLKIQRTQQEDSAVYLCASSLIQGFGNQPQHFGDGTRLSIL.

The chain uses TRBV27 and TRBJ1-2; a weak D match, TRBD1 (5 bases). The germline V gene has CDR1 MNHEY and CDR2 SMNVEV (reference sequence). The CDR3 spans 14 residues. V was trimmed by 4 bases and J by 1 base, leaving 10 bases between them. In DNA form, the CDR3 reads TGTGCCAGCAGTTCCCAGGGATATAACTATGGCTACACCTTC. This encodes CASSSQGYNYGYTF.

There are a few counts of this clone. The chain couples TRBV18 to TRBJ1-2, with D perhaps TRBD1 (5 bases). Trimming stripped 0 bases from V and 10 bases from J, with 9 bases between. This CDR3 comprises 12 residues. Looked up from germline, CDR1 is KGHSH and CDR2 is LQKENI. CDR3 region: CASSPPEGPYTF. The CDR3 DNA reads TGTGCCAGCTCACCACCGGAGGGGCCCTACACCTTC.

The chain employs TRBV10-3 and TRBJ2-7; D unresolved. The CDR3 extends over 12 amino acids. CDR1 is ENHRY, CDR2 SYGVKD, per germline. V was cut by 0 bases and J by 9 bases, with 9 bases left in between. The CDR3 bases are TGTGCCATCAGTGAGTCGTTAGCATCGCAGTACTTC. This translates into CAISESLASQYF.

This clone was seen a few times. The chain employs TRBV2 and TRBJ2-7; D is ambiguous. Trimming left V 8 bases short and J 5 bases short, with 13 bases between. CDR3 size: 12 residues. CDR1 is SNHLY and CDR2 is FYNNEI in the germline V gene. As DNA, the CDR3 is TGTGCCAGCTACCTAAACCTCCACGAGCAGTACTTC. It is translated as CASYLNLHEQYF.